The T cell receptor (beta chain) under discussion was sequenced for a study of T cell responses to AZD1222 COVID-19 vaccine. In the study overall: Analyses pooled second doses at about 4 or about 12 weeks. Study-wide results and limits: Clonal diversity may have been underestimated, and the donors were mostly white British, with more females than males. A reported finding is that nearly half of spike-specific TCRs target unmutated variant regions. Along spike, vaccine-associated CD4 TCRs were found throughout, with dominance at 160-218 and 743-854.

About this clone: Its cognate antigen is unknown.

The CDR3 has 17 residues. Per the germline V gene, CDR1 is LNHDA and CDR2 is SQIVND (reference sequence). After removal of 5 bases from V and 6 bases from J, the junction contained 9 bases not matched to a gene. The assay was immunoSEQ multiplex PCR, and TCRdb's table has in-frame clones only and misses some. In the table there are 150,000 or so clones, 80% to 90% of which are singletons. The input for sequencing was peripheral blood, taken on day 0 of AZD1222 vaccination. The chain recombines TRBV19 with TRBJ2-3, with 15 bases lining up with TRBD2. The source of this sequence is an adult in good health. CDR3 region: CASSPWTSGRATDTQYF. The CDR3 DNA is TGTGCCAGTAGTCCCTGGACTAGCGGGAGGGCCACGGATACGCAGTATTTT.